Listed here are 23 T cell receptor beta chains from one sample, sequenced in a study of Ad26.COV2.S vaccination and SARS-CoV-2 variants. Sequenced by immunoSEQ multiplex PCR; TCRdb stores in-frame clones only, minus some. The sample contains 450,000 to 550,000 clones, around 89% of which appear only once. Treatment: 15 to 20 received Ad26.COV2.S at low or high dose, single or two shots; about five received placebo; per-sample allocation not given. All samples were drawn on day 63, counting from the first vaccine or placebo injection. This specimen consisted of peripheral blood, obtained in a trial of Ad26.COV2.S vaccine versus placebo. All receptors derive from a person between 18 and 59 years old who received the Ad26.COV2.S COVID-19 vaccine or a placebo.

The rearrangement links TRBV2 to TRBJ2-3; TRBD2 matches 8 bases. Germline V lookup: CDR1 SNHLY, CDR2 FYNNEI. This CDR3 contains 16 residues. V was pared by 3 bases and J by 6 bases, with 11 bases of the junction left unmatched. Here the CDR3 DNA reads TGTGCCAGCAGTGATGGGGCGGGGGGCGCGGGCGATACGCAGTATTTT. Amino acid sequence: CASSDGAGGAGDTQYF.

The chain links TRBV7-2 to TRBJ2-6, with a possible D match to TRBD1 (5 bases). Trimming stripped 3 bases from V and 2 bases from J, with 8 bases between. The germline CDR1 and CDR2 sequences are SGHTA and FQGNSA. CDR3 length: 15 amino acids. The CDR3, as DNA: TGTGCCAGCAGCTTCAGGGAAACTGGGGCCAACGTCCTGACTTTC. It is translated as CASSFRETGANVLTF.

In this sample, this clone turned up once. CDR3 sequence (DNA): TGTGCCAGCAGCTTTACAGGGGGCGATACCTACGAGCAGTACTTC. This gives the protein CASSFTGGDTYEQYF. The chain joins TRBV2 to TRBJ2-7, with 9 bases that match TRBD1. This CDR3 is 15 amino acids long. Germline lookup yields CDR1 SNHLY and CDR2 FYNNEI. Losses at the gene ends were 6 bases for V and 2 bases for J; bases not matched to a gene: 8.

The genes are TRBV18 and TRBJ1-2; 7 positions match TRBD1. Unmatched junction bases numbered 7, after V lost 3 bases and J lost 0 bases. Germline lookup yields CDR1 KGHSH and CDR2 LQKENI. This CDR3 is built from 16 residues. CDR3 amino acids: CASSPRTGLANYGYTF. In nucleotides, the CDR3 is TGTGCCAGCTCACCTAGGACAGGTTTAGCTAACTATGGCTACACCTTC. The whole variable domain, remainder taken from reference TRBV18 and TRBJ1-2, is NAGVMQNPRHLVRRRGQEARLRCSPMKGHSHVYWYRQLPEEGLKFMVYLQKENIIDESGMPKERFSAEFPKEGPSILRIQQVVRGDSAAYFCASSPRTGLANYGYTFGSGTRLTVV.

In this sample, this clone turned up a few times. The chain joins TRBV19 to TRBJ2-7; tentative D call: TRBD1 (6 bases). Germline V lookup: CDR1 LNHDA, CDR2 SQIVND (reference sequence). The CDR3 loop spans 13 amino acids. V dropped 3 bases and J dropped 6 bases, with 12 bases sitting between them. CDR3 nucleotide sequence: TGTGCCAGTAGTATTGCCACAGGGATCGAGCAGTACTTC. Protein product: CASSIATGIEQYF.

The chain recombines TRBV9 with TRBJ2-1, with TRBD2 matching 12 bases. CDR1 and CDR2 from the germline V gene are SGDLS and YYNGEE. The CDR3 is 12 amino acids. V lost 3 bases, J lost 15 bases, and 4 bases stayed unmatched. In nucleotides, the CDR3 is TGTGCCAGCAGCGCGGGACTAGCGGGTTTGTTCTTC. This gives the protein CASSAGLAGLFF.

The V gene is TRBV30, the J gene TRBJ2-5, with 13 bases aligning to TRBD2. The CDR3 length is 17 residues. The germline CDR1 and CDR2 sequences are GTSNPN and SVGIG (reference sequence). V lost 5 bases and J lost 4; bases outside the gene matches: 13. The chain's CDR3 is CAWGKTRTSGGRETQYF. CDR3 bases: TGTGCCTGGGGCAAAACCCGGACTAGCGGGGGTAGAGAGACCCAGTACTTC.

The CDR3: CASSGTNQETQYF. DNA for the CDR3: TGTGCCAGCAGTGGGACCAACCAAGAGACCCAGTACTTC. The chain couples TRBV12-3 or TRBV12-4 to TRBJ2-5; D possibly matches TRBD1 or TRBD2 (5 bases each). V shed 5 bases and J shed 0 bases, with 7 bases lying between them. The CDR3 is 13 amino acids.

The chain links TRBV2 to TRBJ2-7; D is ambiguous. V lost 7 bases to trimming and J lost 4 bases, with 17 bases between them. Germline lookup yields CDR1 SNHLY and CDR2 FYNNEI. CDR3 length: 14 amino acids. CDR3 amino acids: CASIPLAQPYEQYF. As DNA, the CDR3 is TGTGCCAGCATTCCCCTTGCACAGCCGTACGAGCAGTACTTC.

The CDR3 DNA is TGCGCCAGCAGCCAAGGTTTGGGACAGGGATTAGTCGAGCAGTACTTC. Protein: CASSQGLGQGLVEQYF. The chain couples TRBV4-1 to TRBJ2-7; TRBD1 matches at 9 bases. With V trimmed by 1 base and J by 6 bases, 10 bases remained unmatched. CDR1 and CDR2 from the germline V gene are MGHRA and YSYEKL. The CDR3 contains 16 residues.

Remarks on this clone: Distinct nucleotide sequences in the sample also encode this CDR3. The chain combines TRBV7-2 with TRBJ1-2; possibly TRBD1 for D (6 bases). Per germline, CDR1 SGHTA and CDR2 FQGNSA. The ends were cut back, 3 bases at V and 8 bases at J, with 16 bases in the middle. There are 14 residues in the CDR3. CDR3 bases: TGTGCCAGCAGCTTTGGTACGGGGGGCTCGGGCTACACCTTC. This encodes CASSFGTGGSGYTF.

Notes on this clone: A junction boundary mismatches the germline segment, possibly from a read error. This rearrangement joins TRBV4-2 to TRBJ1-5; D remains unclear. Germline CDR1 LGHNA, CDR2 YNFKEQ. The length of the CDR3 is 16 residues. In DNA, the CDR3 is TGTGCCAGCAGCCAAGATCCCGGCCTTCTGGGTGGGCCCCAACATTTT. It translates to CASSQDPGLLGGPQHF.

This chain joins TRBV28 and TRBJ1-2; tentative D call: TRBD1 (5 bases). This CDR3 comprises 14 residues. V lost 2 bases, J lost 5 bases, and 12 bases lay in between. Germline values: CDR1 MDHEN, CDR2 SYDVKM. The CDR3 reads CASSLSREGYGYTF. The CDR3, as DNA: TGTGCCAGCAGTTTAAGCAGGGAGGGGTATGGCTACACCTTC.

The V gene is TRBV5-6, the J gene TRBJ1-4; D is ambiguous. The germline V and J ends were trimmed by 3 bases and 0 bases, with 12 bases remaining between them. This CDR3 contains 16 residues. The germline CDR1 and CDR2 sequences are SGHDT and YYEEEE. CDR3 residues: CASSWRRSATNEKLFF. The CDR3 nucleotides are TGTGCCAGCAGCTGGCGACGGTCTGCAACTAATGAAAAACTGTTTTTT.

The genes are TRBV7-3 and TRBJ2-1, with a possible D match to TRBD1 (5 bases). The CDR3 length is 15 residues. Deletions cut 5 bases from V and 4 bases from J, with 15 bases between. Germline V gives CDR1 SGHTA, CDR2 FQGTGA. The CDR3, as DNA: TGTGCCAGCAGCCTAGACAGACTGACTTACAATGAGCAGTTCTTC. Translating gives CASSLDRLTYNEQFF.

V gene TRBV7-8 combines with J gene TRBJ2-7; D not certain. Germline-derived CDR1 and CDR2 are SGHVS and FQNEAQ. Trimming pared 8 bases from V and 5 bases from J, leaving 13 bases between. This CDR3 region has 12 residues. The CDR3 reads CASGLRAHEQYF. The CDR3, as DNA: TGTGCCAGCGGTCTTCGGGCCCACGAGCAGTACTTC. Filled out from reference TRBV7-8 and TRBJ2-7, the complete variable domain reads GAGVSQSPRYKVAKRGQDVALRCDPISGHVSLFWYQQALGQGPEFLTYFQNEAQLDKSGLPSDRFFAERPEGSVSTLKIQRTQQEDSAVYLCASGLRAHEQYFGPGTRLTVT.

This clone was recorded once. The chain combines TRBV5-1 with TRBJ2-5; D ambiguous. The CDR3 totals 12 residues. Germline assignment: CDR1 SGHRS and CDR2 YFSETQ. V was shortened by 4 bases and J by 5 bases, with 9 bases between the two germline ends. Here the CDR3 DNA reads TGCGCCAGCAGCCAGAACGAGGAGACCCAGTACTTC. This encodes CASSQNEETQYF.

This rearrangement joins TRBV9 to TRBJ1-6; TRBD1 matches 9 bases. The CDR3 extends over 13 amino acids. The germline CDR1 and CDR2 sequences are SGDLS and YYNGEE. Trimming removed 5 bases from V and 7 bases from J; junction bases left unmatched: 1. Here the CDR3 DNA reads TGTGCCAGCAGTGACAGGGGGAATTCACCCCTCCACTTT. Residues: CASSDRGNSPLHF.

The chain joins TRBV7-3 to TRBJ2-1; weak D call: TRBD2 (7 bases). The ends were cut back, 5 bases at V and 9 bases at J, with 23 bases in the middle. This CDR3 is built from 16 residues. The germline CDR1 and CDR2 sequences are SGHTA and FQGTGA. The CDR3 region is CASSPRPGGDNGEQFF. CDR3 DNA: TGTGCCAGCAGCCCCCGACCGGGGGGCGACAACGGTGAGCAGTTCTTC.

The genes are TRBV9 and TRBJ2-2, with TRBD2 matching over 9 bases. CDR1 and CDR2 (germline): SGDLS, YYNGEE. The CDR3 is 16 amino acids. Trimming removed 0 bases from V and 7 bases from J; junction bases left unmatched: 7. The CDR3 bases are TGTGCCAGCAGCGTAGTTCTAGCGGGGTCATACGGGGAGCTGTTTTTT. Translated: CASSVVLAGSYGELFF.

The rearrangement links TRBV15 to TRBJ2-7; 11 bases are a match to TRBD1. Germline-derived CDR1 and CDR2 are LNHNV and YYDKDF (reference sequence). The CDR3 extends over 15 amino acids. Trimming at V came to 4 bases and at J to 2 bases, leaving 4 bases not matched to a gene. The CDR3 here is CATSMGTGGTYEQYF. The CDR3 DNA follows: TGTGCCACCAGCATGGGGACAGGGGGGACCTACGAGCAGTACTTC.

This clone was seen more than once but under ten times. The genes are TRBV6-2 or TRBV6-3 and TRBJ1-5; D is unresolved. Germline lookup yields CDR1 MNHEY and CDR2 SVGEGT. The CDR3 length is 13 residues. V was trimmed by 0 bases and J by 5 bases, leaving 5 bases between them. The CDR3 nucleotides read TGTGCCAGCAGTTACTCGACGTATCAGCCCCAGCATTTT. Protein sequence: CASSYSTYQPQHF.

The CDR3 region has the DNA TGTGCCAGTCAAAGGATAGCGGGGGGGAGCACAGATACGCAGTATTTT. This encodes CASQRIAGGSTDTQYF. V is TRBV19 and J is TRBJ2-3, with 11 positions matching TRBD2. The CDR3 has 16 amino acids. CDR1 is LNHDA and CDR2 is SQIVND in the germline V gene (reference sequence). With V trimmed by 8 bases and J by 0 bases, 7 bases remained unmatched.